Following are 8 T cell receptor beta chains from one sample sequenced in a study of shared clonotypes between healthy human individuals (dated by TCRdb to about 2020). Libraries were constructed by the immunoSEQ multiplex PCR assay. Not all clones reach the TCRdb copy of this immuneACCESS table, which keeps in-frame sequences only. Checked studies attribute under half of the gap to unresolved V genes and leave the rest unexplained. This sample comprises approximately 1,500,000 clones, approximately 98% of them detected only once. The ten top clones hold roughly 0.45% of the sample. The specimen was naive CD4+ T cells sorted from blood. What this sample's cell subset or site label stands for: CD45RA+ positively selected. The source is a man younger than 45 in good health.

This chain joins TRBV27 and TRBJ1-5; D is ambiguous. The CDR3 has 17 amino acids. V gave up 5 bases and J gave up 2 bases, with 19 bases separating them. Germline V gene sequence: CDR1 MNHEY, CDR2 SMNVEV (reference sequence). CDR3 amino acids: CASSPLLPTFGNQPQHF. The CDR3 coding sequence is TGTGCCAGCAGTCCCTTACTCCCCACTTTTGGCAATCAGCCCCAGCATTTT.

This sequence joins TRBV18 and TRBJ2-7; the match to TRBD1 covers 9 bases. The CDR3 loop spans 17 amino acids. The J segment lost 7 bases and the V segment lost 1 base, leaving 14 bases of the junction unmatched. Germline V gives CDR1 KGHSH, CDR2 LQKENI. CDR3 amino acids: CASSPLYGGQGSDEQYF. DNA for the CDR3: TGTGCCAGCTCACCACTTTATGGGGGACAGGGAAGTGATGAGCAGTACTTC.

The rearrangement joins TRBV11-2 to TRBJ1-3; D is possibly TRBD1 (6 bases). V dropped 7 bases and J dropped 0 bases, with 13 bases sitting between them. Per the germline V gene, CDR1 is SGHAT and CDR2 is FQNNGV. The CDR3 length is 15 residues. CDR3 sequence (DNA): TGTGCCAGCACCGTCCAGGGGTTCTCTGGAAACACCATATATTTT. Translation gives CASTVQGFSGNTIYF.

With respect to this clone: Other DNA sequences in this specimen translate into the identical CDR3. The chain links TRBV18 to TRBJ2-5; TRBD2 is a possible D gene (5 bases). Germline V CDR1 and CDR2: KGHSH, LQKENI. Trimming pared 3 bases from V and 4 bases from J, leaving 6 bases between. This CDR3 spans 12 amino acids. CDR3 residues: CASSPGGETQYF. For the CDR3, the DNA is TGTGCCAGCTCACCCGGAGGAGAGACCCAGTACTTC.

This chain links TRBV18 with TRBJ2-5, with TRBD1 matching over 7 bases. Germline lookup yields CDR1 KGHSH and CDR2 LQKENI. The V and J ends lost 4 bases and 2 bases, in that order; junction bases with no gene match: 4. CDR3 length: 14 residues. As DNA, the CDR3 is TGTGCCAGCTCACGCTGGGGACAGCAAGAGACCCAGTACTTC. Residues: CASSRWGQQETQYF.

The chain uses TRBV5-5 and TRBJ1-3, with 8 nucleotides matching TRBD1. The CDR3 covers 15 residues. The germline gives CDR1 SGHKS, CDR2 YYEKEE (reference sequence). V shed 4 bases, J shed 6 bases, and the junction held 9 bases outside the gene matches. The CDR3 is CASSAGQGGLNTIYF. The CDR3 DNA reads TGTGCCAGCAGCGCCGGACAGGGCGGTCTAAACACCATATATTTT.

This rearrangement joins TRBV28 to TRBJ1-5; D is unresolved. The CDR3 length is 12 residues. Trimming removed 4 bases from V and 9 bases from J, with 10 bases in between. Per germline, CDR1 MDHEN and CDR2 SYDVKM. This CDR3 is CASSSARGPQHF. CDR3 DNA sequence: TGTGCCAGCAGTTCCGCCCGCGGGCCCCAGCATTTT.

This chain uses TRBV28 with TRBJ1-1; D gene unclear. Germline lookup yields CDR1 MDHEN and CDR2 SYDVKM. This CDR3 contains 14 residues. With 4 bases removed from V and 1 base from J, the gap between germline ends came to 10 bases. The CDR3 loop is CASSWIQANTEAFF. DNA of the CDR3: TGTGCCAGCAGTTGGATACAAGCGAACACTGAAGCTTTCTTT.